A selection of T cell receptor beta chains follows, all from one sample in a study of blood T cell repertoires in COVID-19. Only in-frame clones appear in the TCRdb table, and some are missing; sequencing was by immunoSEQ multiplex PCR. The profile shows around 190,000 clones, 85% to 90% of them singletons. Sequenced material: PBMCs or T cells enriched from blood (not recorded which). The receptors come from a woman aged 35 to 49 in a cohort exposed to, infected with or recovered from COVID-19 (not recorded which). Each CDR3 is given with its conserved first and last residue. The D gene is left open where the match is weak. For some rows the clone size is stated as once, few or many, or as a class when expanded; others skip it.

cdr3_aa,cdr3_nt,j_call,d_call,clone_size,v_call
CASTLQVSGVTEQFF,TGTGCCAGTACCCTTCAGGTGTCGGGGGTCACTGAGCAGTTCTTC,TRBJ2-1,-,-,TRBV19
CASSPLRGERGYTF,TGTGCCAGCAGCCCCCTACGGGGTGAACGTGGCTACACCTTC,TRBJ1-2,-,-,TRBV5-5
CASSGQGASNQPQHF,TGTGCCAGCAGTGGACAGGGGGCGAGCAATCAGCCCCAGCATTTT,TRBJ1-5,TRBD1,-,TRBV2
CASSPGSGGKEETQYF,TGTGCCAGCAGTCCAGGAAGCGGGGGTAAGGAAGAGACCCAGTACTTC,TRBJ2-5,TRBD2,-,TRBV5-6
CASSLAVYSSGPTDTQYF,TGTGCCAGCAGCTTAGCGGTCTATTCTAGCGGACCTACAGATACGCAGTATTTT,TRBJ2-3,TRBD2,many,TRBV7-2
CASSTPRDINLGELFF,TGTGCCAGCAGTACCCCTAGGGACATTAACCTCGGGGAGCTGTTTTTT,TRBJ2-2,-,few,TRBV2
CASSQESSGGTDTQYF,TGTGCCAGCAGCCAAGAGTCTAGCGGGGGCACAGATACGCAGTATTTT,TRBJ2-3,TRBD2,-,TRBV4-2
CASSPTGRGLLDYGYTF,TGTGCCAGCAGCCCCACAGGGCGCGGACTGTTAGACTATGGCTACACCTTC,TRBJ1-2,-,-,TRBV14
CASSSGTGNTGELFF,TGTGCCAGCAGCTCCGGGACAGGGAACACCGGGGAGCTGTTTTTT,TRBJ2-2,TRBD1,-,TRBV5-4
CASSQDKGGSTDTQYF,TGTGCCAGCAGCCAAGATAAAGGGGGTAGCACAGATACGCAGTATTTT,TRBJ2-3,-,-,TRBV3-1/TRBV3-2
CASSDIRTGALETQYF,TGTGCCAGCAGCGATATCCGGACAGGGGCCCTAGAGACCCAGTACTTC,TRBJ2-5,TRBD1,-,TRBV11-2
CASSYTGVHEQFF,TGTGCCAGCAGTTACACAGGGGTCCATGAGCAGTTCTTC,TRBJ2-1,TRBD1,once,TRBV6-2/TRBV6-3
CASSLEAVGYGYTF,TGTGCCAGCAGTTTAGAAGCGGTTGGGTATGGCTACACCTTC,TRBJ1-2,-,few,TRBV11-2
CASSLTSGRPDTQYF,TGTGCCAGCAGCTTGACTAGCGGGAGACCAGATACGCAGTATTTT,TRBJ2-3,TRBD2,-,TRBV7-2
CASSPRSVRTGDLYGYTF,TGTGCCAGCTCACCACGTAGTGTAAGAACAGGGGACCTCTATGGCTACACCTTC,TRBJ1-2,TRBD1,-,TRBV18
CASSFSSGATRADTQYF,TGTGCCAGCAGCTTTTCTAGCGGGGCCACTCGGGCAGATACGCAGTATTTT,TRBJ2-3,TRBD2,-,TRBV7-2
CASSYNPSGSTTDTQYF,TGTGCCAGCAGTTACAACCCTAGCGGGAGTACTACAGATACGCAGTATTTT,TRBJ2-3,TRBD2,-,TRBV6-2/TRBV6-3
CASSPTGEANTEAFF,TGTGCCAGCAGTCCGACAGGGGAAGCGAACACTGAAGCTTTCTTT,TRBJ1-1,TRBD1,-,TRBV28
CASSTVAGAYNEQFF,TGTGCCAGTAGTACCGTAGCGGGAGCCTACAATGAGCAGTTCTTC,TRBJ2-1,TRBD2,-,TRBV19
CASSLDPYSSQETQYF,TGTGCCAGCAGCTTGGATCCGTACTCCTCCCAAGAGACCCAGTACTTC,TRBJ2-5,-,-,TRBV5-4
CASSQTGYQPQHF,TGTGCCAGCAGCCAGACAGGGTATCAGCCCCAGCATTTT,TRBJ1-5,TRBD1,once,TRBV2
CASSALGGDEQYF,TGTGCCAGCAGCGCTTTGGGGGGGGACGAGCAGTACTTC,TRBJ2-7,TRBD2,-,TRBV27
CASSRASGGINEQYF,TGTGCCAGCAGCCGCGCTAGCGGGGGGATAAACGAGCAGTACTTC,TRBJ2-7,TRBD2,-,TRBV3-1/TRBV3-2
CASSQEGALIDTQYF,TGCGCCAGCAGCCAGGAGGGGGCCCTAATAGATACGCAGTATTTT,TRBJ2-3,-,-,TRBV4-1
CASSMDRGTTEAFF,TGCGCCAGCAGCATGGACAGGGGTACCACTGAAGCTTTCTTT,TRBJ1-1,TRBD1,-,TRBV5-1
CASRPSGGTEAFF,TGTGCCAGCAGACCATCAGGGGGCACTGAAGCTTTCTTT,TRBJ1-1,TRBD1,few,TRBV6-5
CASSFDETGGAGGSGYTF,TGTGCCAGCAGCTTTGATGAGACAGGGGGCGCAGGAGGGAGTGGCTACACCTTC,TRBJ1-2,TRBD1,-,TRBV5-6
CASSQLSSGNTIYF,TGTGCCAGCAGCCAACTGAGCTCTGGAAACACCATATATTTT,TRBJ1-3,-,-,TRBV7-8
CATSPLGTSGDTGELFF,TGTGCCACCAGTCCGCTTGGGACTAGCGGTGACACCGGGGAGCTGTTTTTT,TRBJ2-2,TRBD2,-,TRBV24-1
CASTSGTTYNEQFF,TGTGCCAGCACCAGCGGGACAACCTACAATGAGCAGTTCTTC,TRBJ2-1,-,-,TRBV2
CASSAGQSDNEQFF,TGTGCCAGCAGCGCAGGACAGTCGGACAATGAGCAGTTCTTC,TRBJ2-1,-,-,TRBV7-9
CASSQRTSGGLYNEQFF,TGTGCCAGCAGTCAGCGGACTAGCGGGGGTTTGTACAATGAGCAGTTCTTC,TRBJ2-1,TRBD2,-,TRBV27
CASSSGTSGGRLKTQYF,TGTGCCAGCAGCTCCGGGACTAGCGGGGGGCGCCTCAAGACCCAGTACTTC,TRBJ2-5,TRBD2,-,TRBV5-6
CASSQALNRQNYGYTF,TGCGCCAGCAGCCAAGCTCTAAACAGGCAGAACTATGGCTACACCTTC,TRBJ1-2,-,-,TRBV4-3
CASRSGGALYNSPLHF,TGTGCCAGCAGGTCAGGGGGCGCGCTATATAATTCACCCCTCCACTTT,TRBJ1-6,TRBD1,-,TRBV2
CASSRRSGEELFF,TGTGCCAGCAGTCGCCGTTCGGGTGAGGAACTGTTTTTT,TRBJ1-4,-,-,TRBV2
CASSFNRAPYGYTF,TGTGCCAGCAGCTTTAACAGGGCCCCGTATGGCTACACCTTC,TRBJ1-2,-,-,TRBV5-4
CASRRQGVYGYTF,TGTGCCAGCAGAAGACAGGGGGTGTACGGCTACACCTTC,TRBJ1-2,TRBD1,once,TRBV2
CASSETAGAGYEQYF,TGCGCCAGCAGTGAGACGGCGGGGGCGGGGTACGAGCAGTACTTC,TRBJ2-7,-,-,TRBV10-2
CASSDELAGANEQFF,TGCGCCAGCAGTGATGAACTAGCGGGAGCCAATGAGCAGTTCTTC,TRBJ2-1,TRBD2,-,TRBV10-2
CASSQDYDQPQHF,TGTGCCAGCAGCCAAGACTATGATCAGCCCCAGCATTTT,TRBJ1-5,-,-,TRBV14
CASSIPDRRAFF,TGTGCCAGTAGTATACCGGACAGACGAGCTTTCTTT,TRBJ1-1,-,-,TRBV19
CASSHGANEKLFF,TGTGCCAGCAGTCATGGGGCCAATGAAAAACTGTTTTTT,TRBJ1-4,-,-,TRBV7-9
CASSQEEGSHEQYF,TGTGCCAGCAGCCAAGAAGAGGGTAGCCACGAGCAGTACTTC,TRBJ2-7,-,-,TRBV4-2
CASSIDRRATNEKLFF,TGTGCCAGCAGCATAGATAGACGGGCAACTAATGAAAAACTGTTTTTT,TRBJ1-4,-,-,TRBV2
CASSIGRRAGTGELFF,TGTGCCAGTAGTATAGGCCGGAGGGCCGGCACCGGGGAGCTGTTTTTT,TRBJ2-2,-,-,TRBV19
CASTQTSGSLADTQYF,TGTGCCAGCACCCAAACTAGCGGGAGTCTTGCAGATACGCAGTATTTT,TRBJ2-3,TRBD2,-,TRBV7-8
CASSLPPPISGNTIYF,TGCGCCAGCAGCCTCCCCCCGCCTATCTCTGGAAACACCATATATTTT,TRBJ1-3,-,-,TRBV4-1
CASNAEGVNSPLHF,TGTGCCAGCAACGCGGAGGGCGTAAATTCACCCCTCCACTTT,TRBJ1-6,-,-,TRBV2
CASSRLAGVYEQYF,TGTGCCAGCAGTAGACTAGCGGGAGTGTACGAGCAGTACTTC,TRBJ2-7,TRBD2,-,TRBV27
CASLGPDYPPQHF,TGTGCCAGCCTAGGCCCGGACTATCCGCCCCAGCATTTT,TRBJ1-5,-,-,TRBV19